Given below is one T cell receptor beta chain in context. This sample was taken from a study of blood T cell repertoires in COVID-19. Study at large: COVID-19 samples from acute and convalescent phases originated in the United States, Italy and Spain. Nucleic acid was either cDNA or gDNA, and it came from T cells, B-cell-depleted T cells, or PBMCs.

Germline-derived CDR1 and CDR2 are SGDLS and YYNGEE. This CDR3 has 14 residues. Trimming pared 3 bases from V and 5 bases from J, leaving 15 bases between. Original analysis: Amplification from reference gene primers served as the basis for estimated nucleated cell counts. Method: immunoSEQ multiplex PCR; TCRdb's copy keeps in-frame clones and lacks some. For V, J and clone size, that table is used; D and trimming come from the DNA. The sample lists roughly 180,000 clones; 88% were seen once. Sequences were obtained from peripheral blood. This TCR derives from a woman aged 25 to 39 with acute or convalescent COVID-19. The chain links TRBV9 to TRBJ2-7; a weak D match, TRBD1 (6 bases). The CDR3 DNA sequence: TGTGCCAGCAGCGGTTTAAAGGGGGTACACGAGCAGTACTTC. The encoded protein is CASSGLKGVHEQYF.